This section outlines one T cell receptor beta chain sequence together with its context. What it recognizes is unknown. Each contributor possessed a minimum of one pre-ART and a minimum of two post-ART PBMC samples. This sample stems from a study of long-term antiretroviral therapy in people with HIV. Whole-study results and caveats: Transplant-donor-level diversity was not reached after ART, though diversity increased. CDR3 lengths in HIV samples spanned a narrower range than controls.

Assay version v3.0 of immunoSEQ was used, and it was run at survey level. The sequencing target was about 35,000-55,000 T-cell genomes per sample. Profiled with immunoSEQ multiplex PCR; TCRdb holds only in-frame clones, not every one. The sample shows about 40,000 clones, about nine tenths of them seen only once. The CDR3 contains 14 residues. CDR1 is SNHLY and CDR2 is FYNNEI in the germline V gene. V was shortened by 4 bases and J by 1 base, with 10 bases between the two germline ends. The source of this sequence is a woman aged 45-59 years with HIV. The V call is TRBV2, the J call TRBJ1-2, with D possibly being TRBD1 (5 bases). The specimen was unsorted PBMCs, collected 1.2 years after starting antiretroviral therapy. This chain's CDR3 is CASSVGRINYGYTF. In DNA form, the CDR3 reads TGTGCCAGCAGTGTGGGACGGATTAACTATGGCTACACCTTC.